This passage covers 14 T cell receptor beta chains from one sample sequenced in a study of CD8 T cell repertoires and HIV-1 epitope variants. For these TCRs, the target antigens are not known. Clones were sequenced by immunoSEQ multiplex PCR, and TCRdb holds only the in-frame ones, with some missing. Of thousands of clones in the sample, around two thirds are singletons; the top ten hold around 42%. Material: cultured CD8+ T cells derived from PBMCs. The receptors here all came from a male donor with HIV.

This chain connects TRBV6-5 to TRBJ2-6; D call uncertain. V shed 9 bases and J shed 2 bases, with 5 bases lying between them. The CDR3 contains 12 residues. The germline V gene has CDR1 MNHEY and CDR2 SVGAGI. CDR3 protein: CASVAGANVLTF. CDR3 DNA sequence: TGTGCCAGTGTAGCTGGGGCCAACGTCCTGACTTTC.

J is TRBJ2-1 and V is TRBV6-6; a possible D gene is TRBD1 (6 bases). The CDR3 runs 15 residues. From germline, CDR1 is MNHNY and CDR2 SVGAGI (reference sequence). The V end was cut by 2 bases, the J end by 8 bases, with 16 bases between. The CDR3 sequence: CASSYGGRGYDEQFF. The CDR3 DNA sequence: TGTGCCAGCAGTTACGGGGGCAGGGGTTATGATGAGCAGTTCTTC.

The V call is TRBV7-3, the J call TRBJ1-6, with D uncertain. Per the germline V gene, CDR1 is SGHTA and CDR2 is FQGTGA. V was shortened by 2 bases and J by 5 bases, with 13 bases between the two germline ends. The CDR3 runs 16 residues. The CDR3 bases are TGTGCCAGCAGCTTATATCCGGCGGGGAATAATTCACCCCTCCACTTT. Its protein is CASSLYPAGNNSPLHF.

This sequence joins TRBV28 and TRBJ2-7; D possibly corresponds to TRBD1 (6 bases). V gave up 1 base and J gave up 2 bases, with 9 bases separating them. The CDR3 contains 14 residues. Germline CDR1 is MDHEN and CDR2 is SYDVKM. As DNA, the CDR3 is TGTGCCAGCAGTTTATCCAGGGGAGCCTACGAGCAGTACTTC. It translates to CASSLSRGAYEQYF.

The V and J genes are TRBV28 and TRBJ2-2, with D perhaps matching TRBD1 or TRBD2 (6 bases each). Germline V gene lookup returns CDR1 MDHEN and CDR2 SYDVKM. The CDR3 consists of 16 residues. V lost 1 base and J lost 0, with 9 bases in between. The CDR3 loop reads CASSLLGGTNTGELFF. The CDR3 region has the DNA TGTGCCAGCAGTTTATTGGGGGGCACGAACACCGGGGAGCTGTTTTTT.

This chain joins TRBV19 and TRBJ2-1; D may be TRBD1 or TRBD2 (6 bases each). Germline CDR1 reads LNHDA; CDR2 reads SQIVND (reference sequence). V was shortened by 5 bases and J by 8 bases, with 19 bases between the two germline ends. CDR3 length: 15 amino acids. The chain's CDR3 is CASSLRFGGLYEQFF. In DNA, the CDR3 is TGTGCCAGTAGTTTGAGATTTGGGGGGCTTTATGAGCAGTTCTTC. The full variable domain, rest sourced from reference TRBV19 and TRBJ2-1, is DGGITQSPKYLFRKEGQNVTLSCEQNLNHDAMYWYRQDPGQGLRLIYYSQIVNDFQKGDIAEGYSVSREKKESFPLTVTSAQKNPTAFYLCASSLRFGGLYEQFFGPGTRLTVL.

The CDR3 reads CASSIRTVNSYNEQFF. The CDR3 nucleotides read TGTGCCAGTAGTATCCGGACAGTAAATTCCTACAATGAGCAGTTCTTC. The V and J genes are TRBV19 and TRBJ2-1, with a tentative D call TRBD1 (6 bases). V was trimmed by 3 bases and J by 1 base, leaving 13 bases between them. The CDR3 is made up of 16 amino acids. Germline V gene lookup returns CDR1 LNHDA and CDR2 SQIVND (reference sequence).

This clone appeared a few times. CDR3 DNA: TGTGCCAGCAGCGGGGGAGGCGCAGATACGCAGTATTTT. It is translated as CASSGGGADTQYF. The chain employs TRBV14 and TRBJ2-3, with D tentatively TRBD2 (6 bases). Germline V gene lookup returns CDR1 SGHDN and CDR2 FVKESK. CDR3 length equals 13 residues. The V and J ends lost 5 bases and 4 bases respectively, with 10 bases between them.

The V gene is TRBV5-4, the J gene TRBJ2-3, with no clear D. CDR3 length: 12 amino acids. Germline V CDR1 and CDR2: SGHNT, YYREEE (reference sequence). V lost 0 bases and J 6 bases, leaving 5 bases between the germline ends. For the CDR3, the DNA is TGTGCCAGCAGCTTGGCTGCCGATACGCAGTATTTT. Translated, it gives CASSLAADTQYF.

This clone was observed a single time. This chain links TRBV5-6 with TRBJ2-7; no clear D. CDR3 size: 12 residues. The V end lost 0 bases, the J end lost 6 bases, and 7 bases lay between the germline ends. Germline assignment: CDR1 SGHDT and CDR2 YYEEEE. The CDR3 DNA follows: TGTGCCAGCAGCTTGGCGCTTGCCGAGCAGTACTTC. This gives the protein CASSLALAEQYF.

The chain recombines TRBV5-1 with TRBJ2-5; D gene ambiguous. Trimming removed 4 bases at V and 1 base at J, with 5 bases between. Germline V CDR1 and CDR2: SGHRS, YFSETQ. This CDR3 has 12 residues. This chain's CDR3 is CASSATQETQYF. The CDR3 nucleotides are TGCGCCAGCAGCGCAACCCAAGAGACCCAGTACTTC.

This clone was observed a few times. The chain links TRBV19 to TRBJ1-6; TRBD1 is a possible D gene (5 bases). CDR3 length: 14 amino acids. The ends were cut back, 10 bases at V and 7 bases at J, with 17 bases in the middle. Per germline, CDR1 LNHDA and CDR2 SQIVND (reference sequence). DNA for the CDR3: TGTGCCACCTGCCCAGGGCTTGGAAATTCACCCCTCCACTTT. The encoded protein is CATCPGLGNSPLHF.

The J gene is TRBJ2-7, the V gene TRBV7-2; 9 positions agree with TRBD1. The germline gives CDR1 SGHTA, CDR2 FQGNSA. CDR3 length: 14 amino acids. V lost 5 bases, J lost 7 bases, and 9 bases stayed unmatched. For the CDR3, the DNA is TGTGCCAGCAGCCATATAGCAGGGACAGGGGAGCAGTACTTC. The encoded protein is CASSHIAGTGEQYF.

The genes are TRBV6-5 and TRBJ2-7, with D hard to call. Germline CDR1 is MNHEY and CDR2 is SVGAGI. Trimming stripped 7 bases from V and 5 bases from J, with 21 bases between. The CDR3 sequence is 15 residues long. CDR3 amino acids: CASNPDRWSRDEQYF. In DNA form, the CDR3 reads TGTGCCAGCAACCCCGATCGCTGGAGTCGCGACGAGCAGTACTTC.